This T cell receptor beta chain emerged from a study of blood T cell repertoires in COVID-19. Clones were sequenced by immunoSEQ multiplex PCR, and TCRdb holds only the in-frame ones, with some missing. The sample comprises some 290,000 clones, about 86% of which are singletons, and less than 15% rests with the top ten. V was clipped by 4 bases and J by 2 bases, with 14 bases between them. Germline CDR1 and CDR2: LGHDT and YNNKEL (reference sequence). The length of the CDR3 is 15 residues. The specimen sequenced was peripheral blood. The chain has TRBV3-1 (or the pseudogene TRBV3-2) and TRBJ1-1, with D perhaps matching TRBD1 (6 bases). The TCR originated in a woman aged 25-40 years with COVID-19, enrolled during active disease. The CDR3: CASSLGRGHNTEAFF. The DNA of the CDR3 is TGTGCCAGCAGCCTCGGCAGGGGACACAACACTGAAGCTTTCTTT.